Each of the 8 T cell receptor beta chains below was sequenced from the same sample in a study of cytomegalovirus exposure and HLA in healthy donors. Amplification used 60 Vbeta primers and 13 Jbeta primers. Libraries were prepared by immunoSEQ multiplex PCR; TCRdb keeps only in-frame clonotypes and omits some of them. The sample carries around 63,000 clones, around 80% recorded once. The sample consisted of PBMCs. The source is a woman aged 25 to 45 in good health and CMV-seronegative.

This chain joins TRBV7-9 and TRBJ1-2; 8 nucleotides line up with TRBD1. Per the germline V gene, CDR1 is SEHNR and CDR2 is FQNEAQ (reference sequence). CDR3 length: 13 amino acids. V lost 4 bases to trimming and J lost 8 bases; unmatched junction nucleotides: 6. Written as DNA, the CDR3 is TGTGCCAGCAGCTCCCAGGGGGCGGAAGGCTACACCTTC. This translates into CASSSQGAEGYTF.

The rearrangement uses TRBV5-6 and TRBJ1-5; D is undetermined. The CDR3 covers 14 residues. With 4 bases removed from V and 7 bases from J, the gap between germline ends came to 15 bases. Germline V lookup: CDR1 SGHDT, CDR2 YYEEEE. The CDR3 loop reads CASSLADHGQPQHF. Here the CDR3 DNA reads TGTGCCAGCAGCCTAGCCGACCACGGGCAGCCCCAGCATTTT.

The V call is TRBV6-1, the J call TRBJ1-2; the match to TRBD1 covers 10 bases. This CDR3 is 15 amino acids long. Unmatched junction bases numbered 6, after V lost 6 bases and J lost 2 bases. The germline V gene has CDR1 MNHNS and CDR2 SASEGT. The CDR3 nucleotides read TGTGCCAGCAGCTATGGGACAGGGGTAAACTATGGCTACACCTTC. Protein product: CASSYGTGVNYGYTF.

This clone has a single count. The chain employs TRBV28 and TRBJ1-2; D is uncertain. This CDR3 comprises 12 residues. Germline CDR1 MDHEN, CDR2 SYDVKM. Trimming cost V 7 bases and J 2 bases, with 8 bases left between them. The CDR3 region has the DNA TGTGCCAGCAACGGGGTAAACTATGGCTACACCTTC. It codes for CASNGVNYGYTF.

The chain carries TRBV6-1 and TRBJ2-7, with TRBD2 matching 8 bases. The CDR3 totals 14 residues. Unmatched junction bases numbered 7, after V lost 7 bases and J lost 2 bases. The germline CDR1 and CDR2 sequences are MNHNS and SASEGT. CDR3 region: CASTIAGTAYEQYV. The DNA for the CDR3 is TGTGCCAGCACCATAGCGGGAACGGCCTACGAGCAGTACGTC.

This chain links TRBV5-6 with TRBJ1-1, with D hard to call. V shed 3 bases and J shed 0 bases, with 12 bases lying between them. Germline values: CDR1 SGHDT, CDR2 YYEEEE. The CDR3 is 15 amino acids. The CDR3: CASSSGRVLNTEAFF. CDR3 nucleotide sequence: TGTGCCAGCAGCTCGGGAAGGGTATTGAACACTGAAGCTTTCTTT.

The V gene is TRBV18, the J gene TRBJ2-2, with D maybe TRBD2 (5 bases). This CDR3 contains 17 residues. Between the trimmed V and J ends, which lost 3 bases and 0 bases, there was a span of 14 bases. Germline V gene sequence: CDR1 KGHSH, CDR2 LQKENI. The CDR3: CASSPLPPGTNTGELFF. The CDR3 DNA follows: TGTGCCAGCTCACCCCTTCCACCGGGGACGAACACCGGGGAGCTGTTTTTT.

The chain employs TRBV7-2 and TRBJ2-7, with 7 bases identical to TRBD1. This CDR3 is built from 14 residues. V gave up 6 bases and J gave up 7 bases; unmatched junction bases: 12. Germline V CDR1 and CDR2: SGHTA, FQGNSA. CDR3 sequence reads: CASRNRDSLNEQYF. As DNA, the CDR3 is TGTGCCAGCAGAAACCGGGACAGCCTTAATGAGCAGTACTTC.